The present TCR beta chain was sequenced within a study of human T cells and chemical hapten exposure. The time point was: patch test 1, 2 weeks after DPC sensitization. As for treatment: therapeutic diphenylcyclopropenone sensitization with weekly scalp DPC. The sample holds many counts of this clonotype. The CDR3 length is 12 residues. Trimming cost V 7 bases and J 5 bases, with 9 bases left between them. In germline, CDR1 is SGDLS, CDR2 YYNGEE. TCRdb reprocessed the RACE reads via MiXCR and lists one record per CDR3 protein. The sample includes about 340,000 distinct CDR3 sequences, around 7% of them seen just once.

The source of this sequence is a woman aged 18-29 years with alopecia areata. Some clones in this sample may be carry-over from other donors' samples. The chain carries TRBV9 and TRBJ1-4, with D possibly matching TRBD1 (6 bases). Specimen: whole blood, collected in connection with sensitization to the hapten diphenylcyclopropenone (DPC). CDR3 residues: CASGQGNEKLFF. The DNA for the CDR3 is TGTGCCAGCGGGCAGGGGAATGAAAAACTGTTTTTT. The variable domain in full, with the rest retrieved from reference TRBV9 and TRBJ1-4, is DSGVTQTPKHLITATGQRVTLRCSPRSGDLSVYWYQQSLDQGLQFLIQYYNGEERAKGNILERFSAQQFPDLHSELNLSSLELGDSALYFCASGQGNEKLFFGSGTQLSVL.